Below are 12 T cell receptor beta chains sequenced from a single sample in a study of shared clonotypes between healthy human individuals. CD8 cells regarded as naive lacked CD45RO, were positively chosen for CCR7, and omitted terminally differentiated effector memory CD45RA+ cells. Repertoires were generated with immunoSEQ multiplex PCR, while TCRdb's copy carries only in-frame clones and drops some. The top ten clones hold around 1.7% of a sample with approximately 2,200,000 clones, 93% of them seen once. The sequencing sample was made of naive CD8+ T cells from PBMCs. These receptors originate from a man between 18 and 29 years old in good health. Some clones in this sample may be carry-over from other donors' samples.

The chain employs TRBV13 and TRBJ2-2; 9 bases map to TRBD2. The V gene end was trimmed by 5 bases and the J gene end by 0 bases; junction bases not matched to a gene: 10. The CDR3 consists of 18 residues. Germline CDR1 is PRHDT and CDR2 is FYEKMQ (reference sequence). The CDR3 loop reads CASSPLGEREANTGELFF. CDR3 DNA sequence: TGTGCCAGCAGCCCCCTCGGTGAGCGGGAGGCGAACACCGGGGAGCTGTTTTTT.

The genes are TRBV9 and TRBJ2-1, with 7 bases that match TRBD2. Germline values: CDR1 SGDLS, CDR2 YYNGEE. The length of the CDR3 is 15 residues. V lost 0 bases, J lost 6 bases, and 6 bases stayed unmatched. The CDR3 nucleotides read TGTGCCAGCAGCGTAGACAGCGGGATCCCCAATGAGCAGTTCTTC. This gives the protein CASSVDSGIPNEQFF.

The rearrangement joins TRBV14 to TRBJ1-1; D is uncertain. Germline-derived CDR1 and CDR2 are SGHDN and FVKESK. This CDR3 region has 14 residues. Trimming took 1 base from V and 1 from J, leaving 7 bases between them. CDR3 sequence: CASSQGPRNTEAFF. The CDR3 DNA follows: TGTGCCAGCAGCCAAGGGCCCCGGAACACTGAAGCTTTCTTT.

About this clone itself: Other DNA sequences in this specimen translate into the identical CDR3. The rearrangement uses TRBV19 and TRBJ2-7, with D possibly TRBD2 on 5 matching bases. Germline V lookup: CDR1 LNHDA, CDR2 SQIVND (reference sequence). The V gene lost 6 bases and the J gene lost 1 base, with 13 bases spanning the gap. The CDR3 spans 14 residues. Here the CDR3 DNA reads TGTGCCAGTAGCGCGGGCACCGGGTCCTACGAGCAGTACTTC. It encodes CASSAGTGSYEQYF. The whole variable domain, remainder taken from reference TRBV19 and TRBJ2-7, is DGGITQSPKYLFRKEGQNVTLSCEQNLNHDAMYWYRQDPGQGLRLIYYSQIVNDFQKGDIAEGYSVSREKKESFPLTVTSAQKNPTAFYLCASSAGTGSYEQYFGPGTRLTVT.

The CDR3 region has the DNA TGTGCCAGCAGCTTAGGGTCTAGCGGGAGAGCCTACGAGCAGTACTTC. Protein sequence: CASSLGSSGRAYEQYF. The V and J genes are TRBV7-2 and TRBJ2-7, with 10 bases that match TRBD2. Germline CDR1 is SGHTA and CDR2 is FQGNSA. This CDR3 has 16 amino acids. The V segment lost 1 base and the J segment 2 bases; nucleotides outside the gene matches: 5.

The chain combines TRBV2 with TRBJ2-2; 8 bases agree with TRBD2. CDR3 size: 14 residues. The germline CDR1 and CDR2 sequences are SNHLY and FYNNEI. Germline trimming cut 6 bases from V and 8 bases from J; bases unmatched to any gene: 8. CDR3 protein: CASRAGALGGELFF. CDR3 sequence (DNA): TGTGCCAGCAGAGCGGGAGCGCTTGGTGGGGAGCTGTTTTTT.

CDR3 residues: CASSHPGRGSGNTIYF. Written as DNA, the CDR3 is TGTGCCAGCAGCCACCCAGGGAGGGGCTCTGGAAACACCATATATTTT. This chain connects TRBV4-2 to TRBJ1-3; the D gene is possibly TRBD1 (5 bases). Germline values: CDR1 LGHNA, CDR2 YNFKEQ. The CDR3 has 16 residues. Trimming pared 3 bases from V and 0 bases from J, leaving 12 bases between.

This chain uses TRBV27 with TRBJ2-7; D might be TRBD1 or TRBD2, each matching 7 bases. CDR1 is MNHEY and CDR2 is SMNVEV in the germline V gene (reference sequence). V lost 5 bases, J lost 1 base, and 18 bases lay in between. This CDR3 comprises 16 residues. The CDR3 is CASSASAGQQSYEQYF. The CDR3 DNA sequence: TGTGCCAGCAGTGCCTCAGCGGGACAGCAATCCTACGAGCAGTACTTC.

The rearrangement links TRBV9 to TRBJ1-1; no clear D gene. Looked up from germline, CDR1 is SGDLS and CDR2 is YYNGEE. CDR3 size: 14 residues. V gave up 4 bases and J gave up 0 bases, with 10 bases separating them. The CDR3 protein is CASSPRVVNTEAFF. In nucleotides, the CDR3 is TGTGCCAGCAGCCCGAGGGTGGTGAACACTGAAGCTTTCTTT.

This clone is a singleton in its sample. Other DNA sequences from this sample encode an identical CDR3 as well. The J gene is TRBJ1-1, the V gene TRBV28, with D uncertain. This CDR3 is built from 12 residues. In germline, CDR1 is MDHEN, CDR2 SYDVKM. Deletions cut 6 bases from V and 4 bases from J, with 9 bases between. The CDR3: CASSFEVTEAFF. The DNA for the CDR3 is TGTGCCAGCAGCTTCGAGGTCACTGAAGCTTTCTTT.

Notes on this clone: The same CDR3 also results from other DNA sequences found in this sample. The rearrangement joins TRBV7-9 to TRBJ1-1; unclear D gene. V was trimmed by 6 bases and J by 4 bases, leaving 9 bases between them. The CDR3 is 12 residues long. Germline V CDR1 and CDR2: SEHNR, FQNEAQ (reference sequence). This CDR3 reads CASSPTRTEAFF. CDR3 bases: TGTGCCAGCAGTCCGACCCGCACTGAAGCTTTCTTT.

The J gene is TRBJ2-5, the V gene TRBV2; D may be TRBD1 or TRBD2 (5 bases each). The CDR3 spans 16 residues. The germline CDR1 and CDR2 sequences are SNHLY and FYNNEI. Trimming took 6 bases from V and 4 from J, leaving 21 bases between them. CDR3 DNA sequence: TGTGCCAGCAGGGGGGAACGGCACCGGCTAAGAGAGACCCAGTACTTC. Its translation: CASRGERHRLRETQYF.